The 21 T cell receptor beta chains below were found in one sample sequenced in a study of blood T cell repertoires in COVID-19. Only in-frame clones appear in the TCRdb table, and some are missing; sequencing was by immunoSEQ multiplex PCR. The sample includes over 100,000 clones, 60% to 80% of them seen just once. The sequencing input was peripheral blood. The receptors shown here come from a woman between 70 and 85 years old with acute or convalescent COVID-19.

This clone has more than one count but fewer than ten. CDR3 nucleotide sequence: TGTGCCAGCAGCCCTAGCGGGAGGCCGCGCTACGAGCAGTACTTC. It is translated as CASSPSGRPRYEQYF. The chain is built from TRBV5-6 and TRBJ2-7, with TRBD2 matching over 11 bases. The V segment lost 4 bases and the J segment 3 bases; nucleotides outside the gene matches: 6. The germline CDR1 and CDR2 sequences are SGHDT and YYEEEE. The CDR3 spans 15 residues.

This clone was observed a single time. The chain recombines TRBV3-1 (or the pseudogene TRBV3-2) with TRBJ1-1; D is uncertain. In germline, CDR1 is LGHDT, CDR2 YNNKEL (reference sequence). CDR3 length: 15 residues. Trimming took off 7 bases at V and 6 bases at J, with 21 bases between the two ends. The CDR3 reads CASTDVPSPNSEAFF. As DNA, the CDR3 is TGTGCCAGCACCGATGTCCCGAGCCCAAACTCTGAAGCTTTCTTT.

This sequence joins TRBV27 and TRBJ2-2; the D is unclear. There are 14 residues in the CDR3. Germline CDR1 and CDR2: MNHEY and SMNVEV (reference sequence). V was trimmed by 2 bases and J by 6 bases, leaving 10 bases between them. In DNA form, the CDR3 reads TGTGCCAGCAGTTTAACCCCTATTTCCGGGGAGCTGTTTTTT. Translating it yields CASSLTPISGELFF.

J is TRBJ2-2 and V is TRBV3-1 (or the pseudogene TRBV3-2); no definite D call. Germline CDR1 and CDR2: LGHDT and YNNKEL (reference sequence). V was trimmed by 1 base and J by 5 bases, leaving 5 bases between them. This CDR3 is 13 amino acids long. The CDR3 DNA reads TGTGCCAGCAGCCAAGGGCGGACCGGGGAGCTGTTTTTT. Translation gives CASSQGRTGELFF.

This clone has just one count. This rearrangement joins TRBV5-1 to TRBJ1-2, with D hard to call. Germline V gives CDR1 SGHRS, CDR2 YFSETQ. V was pared by 4 bases and J by 5 bases, with 9 bases between. CDR3 length equals 12 residues. The DNA of the CDR3 is TGCGCCAGCAGCCCTCGGGATTATGGCTACACCTTC. It translates to CASSPRDYGYTF.

The chain uses TRBV6-1 and TRBJ1-1; possible D gene TRBD1, 6 bases. The V gene's germline CDR1 is MNHNS and CDR2 SASEGT. Trimming stripped 6 bases from V and 1 base from J, with 12 bases between. CDR3 length: 14 residues. Here the CDR3 DNA reads TGTGCCAGCAGACTAGACAGGACGAACACTGAAGCTTTCTTT. It codes for CASRLDRTNTEAFF.

V usage is TRBV6-2 or TRBV6-3 and J usage is TRBJ2-7; 10 bases map to TRBD1. Trimming removed 6 bases from V and 6 bases from J; junction bases left unmatched: 8. CDR1 and CDR2 (germline): MNHEY, SVGEGT. The CDR3 is made up of 14 amino acids. The CDR3 is CASSPLRTGGEQYF. The CDR3 nucleotides read TGTGCCAGCAGCCCGCTTAGGACAGGGGGCGAGCAGTACTTC.

The rearrangement uses TRBV5-1 and TRBJ2-1; 12 bases align to TRBD2. The CDR3 has 17 amino acids. Germline V lookup: CDR1 SGHRS, CDR2 YFSETQ. Trimming removed 3 bases from V and 3 bases from J; junction bases left unmatched: 7. The CDR3 protein is CASSSRLAGASYNEQFF. Here the CDR3 DNA reads TGCGCCAGCAGCTCTAGACTAGCGGGGGCGAGCTACAATGAGCAGTTCTTC.

The chain carries TRBV12-3 or TRBV12-4 and TRBJ1-5; TRBD1 agrees at 9 bases. V lost 6 bases to trimming and J lost 4 bases; unmatched junction nucleotides: 1. The CDR3 spans 13 residues. The chain's CDR3 is CASRGTGNQPQHF. The DNA of the CDR3 is TGTGCCAGCAGGGGGACAGGGAATCAGCCCCAGCATTTT.

This chain joins TRBV4-3 and TRBJ2-7; D may be TRBD2 (5 bases). V was clipped by 1 base and J by 2 bases, with 12 bases between them. CDR1 is LGHNA, CDR2 YSLEER, per germline. CDR3 length: 15 amino acids. As DNA, the CDR3 is TGCGCCAGCAGCCAAGGGTCGGGGTTACCCTACGAGCAGTACTTC. It specifies CASSQGSGLPYEQYF.

This clone turned up a few times. This chain links TRBV20-1 with TRBJ1-2; no firm D call. V was pared by 6 bases and J by 8 bases, with 13 bases between. The CDR3 is 11 amino acids. Germline lookup yields CDR1 DFQATT and CDR2 SNEGSKA (reference sequence). The CDR3 sequence is CSAPWGDGYTF. The CDR3 nucleotides are TGCAGTGCCCCCTGGGGAGACGGCTACACCTTC.

This sequence joins TRBV9 and TRBJ2-5; D is perhaps TRBD1 (6 bases). CDR3 length equals 15 residues. Germline V gene data show CDR1 as SGDLS and CDR2 as YYNGEE. Trimming shortened V by 0 bases and J by 5 bases, and 14 bases separated the two germline ends. This CDR3 reads CASSVGTGFIETQYF. The CDR3 DNA is TGTGCCAGCAGCGTAGGAACAGGGTTCATTGAGACCCAGTACTTC.

The chain joins TRBV5-4 to TRBJ2-2, with TRBD1 identical over 10 bases. V lost 4 bases and J lost 7; bases outside the gene matches: 16. The CDR3 contains 18 residues. Germline V gene data show CDR1 as SGHNT and CDR2 as YYREEE (reference sequence). CDR3 region: CASSGIKQGQGSVGELFF. CDR3 bases: TGTGCCAGCAGCGGCATTAAGCAGGGACAGGGGTCAGTCGGGGAGCTGTTTTTT.

This chain links TRBV19 with TRBJ1-5; a possible D gene is TRBD1 (6 bases). Germline V gives CDR1 LNHDA, CDR2 SQIVND (reference sequence). The CDR3 extends over 14 amino acids. Trimming took 5 bases from V and 4 from J, leaving 12 bases between them. CDR3 sequence reads: CASSAGAQNQPQHF. CDR3 bases: TGTGCCAGTAGTGCGGGGGCGCAGAATCAGCCCCAGCATTTT.

This chain joins TRBV19 and TRBJ1-1; 11 nucleotides agree with TRBD1. Germline loops: CDR1 LNHDA, CDR2 SQIVND (reference sequence). This CDR3 spans 14 amino acids. J gave up 1 base and V 5 bases, and 0 bases lay outside the gene matches. CDR3 DNA: TGTGCCAGTAGTGGGACAGGGGGGAACACTGAAGCTTTCTTT. Its translation: CASSGTGGNTEAFF.

CDR3 sequence (DNA): TGTGCCAGTAGTACCCCACACCCGCCGAAGGGACAGCAAACTGGAAACACCATATATTTT. Translated: CASSTPHPPKGQQTGNTIYF. J is TRBJ1-3 and V is TRBV19; TRBD1 matches at 7 bases. From germline, CDR1 is LNHDA and CDR2 SQIVND (reference sequence). With 4 bases clipped from V and 2 bases from J, the junction kept 20 bases outside the gene matches. The length of the CDR3 is 20 residues.

V gene TRBV6-5 combines with J gene TRBJ1-2; 7 bases match TRBD1. The junction had 4 bases not matched to a gene; V was cut back by 6 bases and J by 6 bases. Germline V gene lookup returns CDR1 MNHEY and CDR2 SVGAGI. There are 12 residues in the CDR3. The CDR3 sequence: CASRDRWDGYTF. CDR3 in DNA: TGTGCCAGCAGGGACAGGTGGGATGGCTACACCTTC.

This clone was seen a single time. CDR3: CASSYRQNQRAFF. DNA of the CDR3: TGTGCCAGCAGTTATCGTCAAAACCAGCGAGCTTTCTTT. The chain carries TRBV6-2 or TRBV6-3 and TRBJ1-1; D is ambiguous. Trimming removed 3 bases from V and 10 bases from J, with 15 bases in between. The CDR3 has 13 amino acids. Germline CDR1 is MNHEY and CDR2 is SVGEGT.

V is TRBV6-5 and J is TRBJ1-5; D call uncertain. V was cut by 11 bases and J by 9 bases, with 14 bases left in between. The CDR3 runs 11 residues. In germline, CDR1 is MNHEY, CDR2 SVGAGI. The CDR3 DNA follows: TGTGCCCCCAGCCCCAGGCTGCCCCAGCATTTT. It encodes CAPSPRLPQHF.

The chain is built from TRBV15 and TRBJ1-4, with D possibly TRBD1 on 5 matching bases. Trimming stripped 3 bases from V and 7 bases from J, with 15 bases between. The CDR3 spans 15 residues. Germline V gives CDR1 LNHNV, CDR2 YYDKDF (reference sequence). CDR3 region: CATSSVLVGGEKLFF. The CDR3 bases are TGTGCCACCAGCAGTGTGCTGGTGGGGGGTGAAAAACTGTTTTTT.

The rearrangement joins TRBV9 to TRBJ2-3; D gene ambiguous. The CDR3 extends over 14 amino acids. Germline CDR1 and CDR2: SGDLS and YYNGEE. Trimming took off 4 bases at V and 2 bases at J, with 11 bases between the two ends. The CDR3 here is CASSLSHPTDTQYF. The CDR3 coding sequence is TGTGCCAGCAGCCTTAGCCATCCCACAGATACGCAGTATTTT. The full variable domain, its missing parts supplied by reference TRBV9 and TRBJ2-3, is DSGVTQTPKHLITATGQRVTLRCSPRSGDLSVYWYQQSLDQGLQFLIQYYNGEERAKGNILERFSAQQFPDLHSELNLSSLELGDSALYFCASSLSHPTDTQYFGPGTRLTVL.